This TCR beta chain was obtained from a study of CXCR4 blockade with PD-1 therapy in pancreatic cancer (dated 2019 in TCRdb). For the wider study: The study combined multiplex immunohistochemistry and TCRbeta immunosequencing of resected pancreatic ductal adenocarcinoma with ex vivo slice culture testing PD-1 and CXCR4 blockade. To assess intratumoral heterogeneity, two geographically distinct regions from each of roughly six tumors were TCR-sequenced.

General conclusions and limits of the study: Because only TCRbeta chains were sequenced, true antigen-specificity overlap among the convergent dominant clones remained unconfirmed, awaiting paired alpha-beta single-cell sequencing. Amino acid clone frequency correlated strongly with the number of distinct nucleotide rearrangements encoding it, suggesting convergent selection by common tumor antigens. Although tumors showed clonal expansion, with a mean productive clonality of about 0.15 compared with 0.05 to 0.055 in healthy blood, clonality was not correlated with survival.

The patients who supplied the archived tumor blocks had received no neoadjuvant therapy before resection. In the preserved-tissue arm, the study used 30 to 35 surgical resection samples taken from 24 pancreatic ductal adenocarcinoma patients who had not previously been treated. For the resection arm, DNA was extracted from ten 5-micron curls of FFPE tumor adjacent to the multiplex immunohistochemistry slide. Extracted DNA was used for immunosequencing of TCRbeta CDR3 regions with the immunoSEQ Assay at Adaptive Biotechnologies. The authors' analysis ran thus. To measure the absolute abundance of each unique TCRbeta CDR3, the sequences were collapsed and filtered. Clonality was calculated as 1 minus Pielou's evenness, with only productive in-frame rearrangements included in the computation. Regional overlap was measured by following the top 100 nucleotide rearrangements across paired samples, and the Morisita index was used to compare paired samples with unrelated samples. The immunoSEQ Rearrangement Details tool was used to assess whether nucleotide rearrangements converged onto identical amino acid sequences. TCRdb provides this immuneACCESS table in a form limited to in-frame rearrangements. Some clones are lacking; in checked studies, under half of them reflect an unresolved V gene, and why the rest are absent is not known. The V and J calls and clone size are taken from that table; D and trimming were inferred from the DNA. The sample table records about 17,000 clones; about 72% of these occur just once. The top ten constitute around 6.1% of the sample.

Inclusive of the bounding cysteine and phenylalanine, the CDR3 is 14 residues long. Of the read, only the CDR3 DNA is kept; its 42 bases are in frame from base 1. At the junction V is shortened by 6 bases and J by 1 base; bases outside the gene matches: 6. CDR1 is given as LNHDA and CDR2 as SQIVND, both from the germline V gene (reference sequence). As regards this clone: No antigen is known for it. No per-base quality is available; no much larger clone lies one base away.

Sequenced sample: tumor tissue. The chain joins TRBV19 to TRBJ2-7; 7 nucleotides in the junction match TRBD1. The TCR was taken from a human donor with pancreatic ductal adenocarcinoma. The sequenced DNA is TGTGCCAGTAGAAACTCGGGACAGTCCTACGAGCAGTACTTC. This is translated as CASRNSGQSYEQYF.